The T cell receptor (beta chain) described here comes from a study of T cells of healthy individuals. TCRdb fed the 5' RACE reads into MiXCR, producing one record per CDR3 protein. This repertoire shows about 100,000 distinct CDR3 sequences, around 17% found once; its top ten account for approximately 6%. The receptor was isolated from a human donor in good health.

The CDR3 nucleotides are TGTGCCACCAGCAGAACACAGGTCCCTTACAATGAGCAGTTCTTC. The encoded protein is CATSRTQVPYNEQFF. The rearrangement uses TRBV15 and TRBJ2-1, with D perhaps matching TRBD1 (5 bases). The CDR3 totals 15 residues. CDR1 and CDR2 from the germline V gene are LNHNV and YYDKDF (reference sequence). V was shortened by 2 bases and J by 4 bases, with 12 bases between the two germline ends. The variable domain in full, completed from reference TRBV15 and TRBJ2-1, reads DAMVIQNPRYQVTQFGKPVTLSCSQTLNHNVMYWYQQKSSQAPKLLFHYYDKDFNNEADTPDNFQSRRPNTSFCFLDIRSPGLGDTAMYLCATSRTQVPYNEQFFGPGTRLTVL.